These T cell receptor beta chains were read from a single sample in a study of response to subunit inactivated influenza vaccine. TCRdb itself ran the RT-PCR reads through MiXCR, one entry per CDR3 protein. The sample yields around 320,000 distinct CDR3 sequences, 20% to 25% seen once. Sequencing was performed on PBMCs from blood, taken approximately 20 months after vaccination. These receptors were collected from a man between 50 and 69 years old who received an inactivated influenza vaccine. The CDR3 runs from the conserved cysteine through the conserved F or W. D genes are given only for firm matches. The size entry is marked missing in some rows and otherwise reads once, few, many or a size class.

D: TRBD1; length: 14; V: TRBV20-1; J: TRBJ1-1; size: few; DNA: TGCGTAATAGACAGGGGGCTTTTAGGCACTGAAGCTTTTTTT; CDR3: CVIDRGLLGTEAFF
D: .; length: 14; V: TRBV12-3/TRBV12-4; J: TRBJ2-1; size: few; DNA: TGTGCCAGCAGTTTTCCGGGATCCCACAATGAGCAGTTCTTC; CDR3: CASSFPGSHNEQFF
D: .; length: 13; V: TRBV5-5; J: TRBJ1-2; size: many; DNA: TGTGCCAGCAGCGCAACAGCTAACTATGGCTACACCTTC; CDR3: CASSATANYGYTF
D: TRBD1; length: 16; V: TRBV7-9; J: TRBJ2-7; size: few; DNA: TGTGCCAGCAGCTACGCATTTCGACAGGGGGTCTACGAGCAGTACTTC; CDR3: CASSYAFRQGVYEQYF
D: .; length: 14; V: TRBV12-3/TRBV12-4; J: TRBJ2-1; size: .; DNA: TGTGCCAGCAGTTTCGACAGTTCCTACAATGAGCAGTTCTTC; CDR3: CASSFDSSYNEQFF
D: TRBD1; length: 15; V: TRBV12-3/TRBV12-4; J: TRBJ1-2; size: few; DNA: TGTGCCAGCAGTCCCCGGGACAGGATTCTATCTGGCTACACCTTC; CDR3: CASSPRDRILSGYTF
D: .; length: 15; V: TRBV19; J: TRBJ1-5; size: few; DNA: TGTGCCAGTAGACAGAATTTAGGGGGTCGGCAGCCCCAGCATTTT; CDR3: CASRQNLGGRQPQHF
D: .; length: 15; V: TRBV28; J: TRBJ1-2; size: .; DNA: TGTGCCAGCAGAACCGGGACGTTCTCTAACTATGGCTACACCTTC; CDR3: CASRTGTFSNYGYTF
D: .; length: 13; V: TRBV28; J: TRBJ1-2; size: .; DNA: TGTGCCAGCACAGAAAGTGCTGTCTATGGCTACACCTTC; CDR3: CASTESAVYGYTF
D: .; length: 15; V: TRBV19; J: TRBJ1-2; size: few; DNA: TGTGCCAGTAGTCCCTCGGGACCGCGTGGGTATGGCTACACCTTC; CDR3: CASSPSGPRGYGYTF
D: .; length: 15; V: TRBV15; J: TRBJ1-3; size: few; DNA: TGTGCCACCAGCAGAACAGCAGGGCAGGGAAACACCATATATTTT; CDR3: CATSRTAGQGNTIYF
D: .; length: 13; V: TRBV7-9; J: TRBJ1-5; size: .; DNA: TGTGCCAGCAGCATAGGGGGGGGGCAGCCCCAGCATTTT; CDR3: CASSIGGGQPQHF
D: .; length: 12; V: TRBV27; J: TRBJ1-2; size: few; DNA: TGTGCCAGCCGCCGTTCGACTGGTGGCTACACCTTC; CDR3: CASRRSTGGYTF
D: .; length: 15; V: TRBV7-2; J: TRBJ1-3; size: .; DNA: TGTGCCAGCAGCCCGCAGGCAGGACCGGGAAACACCATATATTTT; CDR3: CASSPQAGPGNTIYF
D: TRBD2; length: 15; V: TRBV5-1; J: TRBJ2-1; size: .; DNA: TGCGCCAGCAGCTTGGAGACTAGCGGGTATAATGAGCAGTTCTTC; CDR3: CASSLETSGYNEQFF
D: TRBD1; length: 20; V: TRBV12-3/TRBV12-4; J: TRBJ2-1; size: few; DNA: TGTGCCAGCAGTTCCCGAGCACACCGATCGGGGACAGGGATTGGTGGTGAGCAGTTCTTC; CDR3: CASSSRAHRSGTGIGGEQFF
D: TRBD1; length: 15; V: TRBV13; J: TRBJ1-4; size: few; DNA: TGTGCCAGCAGCCGCCGGGACAGGGGGCACGAAAAACTGTTTTTT; CDR3: CASSRRDRGHEKLFF
D: .; length: 15; V: TRBV5-4; J: TRBJ1-6; size: few; DNA: TGTGCCAGCAGCTTCCTGGGGGGGAACAATTCACCCCTCCACTTT; CDR3: CASSFLGGNNSPLHF
D: .; length: 13; V: TRBV7-2; J: TRBJ1-1; size: .; DNA: TGTGCCAGCAGGGAGGGGTTGAACACTGAAGCTTTCTTT; CDR3: CASREGLNTEAFF
D: .; length: 15; V: TRBV4-3; J: TRBJ1-2; size: few; DNA: TGCGCCAGCAGCCAAGTAATCGAGGGGCTCTATGGCTACACCTTC; CDR3: CASSQVIEGLYGYTF
D: .; length: 15; V: TRBV3-1; J: TRBJ2-3; size: once; DNA: TGTGCCAGCAGCCAAACCGGGACATTAGGGAATACGCAGTATTTT; CDR3: CASSQTGTLGNTQYF
D: .; length: 18; V: TRBV9; J: TRBJ2-6; size: .; DNA: TGTGCCAGCAGCGTAGAGGTGAGACTGGTCTCTGGGGCCAACGTCCTGACTTTC; CDR3: CASSVEVRLVSGANVLTF
D: .; length: 14; V: TRBV6-1; J: TRBJ1-2; size: many; DNA: TGTGCCAGCAGAACTACAGGACAGCCCCATGGCTACACCTTC; CDR3: CASRTTGQPHGYTF
D: .; length: 14; V: TRBV7-9; J: TRBJ2-3; size: .; DNA: TGTGCCAGCAGCTTAGTGGACTTTGGAGATACGCAGTATTTT; CDR3: CASSLVDFGDTQYF
D: TRBD1; length: 13; V: TRBV20-1; J: TRBJ1-2; size: few; DNA: TGCAGTGCTAGAAAGGACAGGGAGTATGGCTACACCTTC; CDR3: CSARKDREYGYTF
D: TRBD1; length: 15; V: TRBV7-2; J: TRBJ2-7; size: few; DNA: TGTGCCAGCAGCTTAGCGGGGACAGAGACCTACGAGCAGTACTTC; CDR3: CASSLAGTETYEQYF
D: TRBD2; length: 15; V: TRBV19; J: TRBJ2-5; size: .; DNA: TGTGCCAGTAGTACCCTAGGACTAGATGGAGAGACCCAGTACTTC; CDR3: CASSTLGLDGETQYF
D: .; length: 11; V: TRBV6-2/TRBV6-3; J: TRBJ1-1; size: few; DNA: TGTGCCAGCAGTTACGGAGGGTTAGCTTTCTTT; CDR3: CASSYGGLAFF
D: TRBD1; length: 18; V: TRBV6-1; J: TRBJ1-5; size: few; DNA: TGTGCCAGCAGTCCGTCCCGGGACAGGGCTTATAGCAATCAGCCCCAGCATTTT; CDR3: CASSPSRDRAYSNQPQHF
D: .; length: 18; V: TRBV6-5; J: TRBJ2-6; size: few; DNA: TGTGCCAGCAGTTACTCAAAGCTACAGATCTCTGGGGCCAACGTCCTGACTTTC; CDR3: CASSYSKLQISGANVLTF
D: .; length: 16; V: TRBV20-1; J: TRBJ2-7; size: once; DNA: TGCAGTGCTATAAGCACCAAGGACACCGAGCATTACGAGCAGTACTTC; CDR3: CSAISTKDTEHYEQYF
D: .; length: 12; V: TRBV29-1; J: TRBJ2-5; size: many; DNA: TGCAGCGTTGACAGGGCCCAAGAGACCCAGTACTTC; CDR3: CSVDRAQETQYF
D: TRBD2; length: 16; V: TRBV4-3; J: TRBJ2-3; size: many; DNA: TGCGCCAGCAGCCAGAGAGCGGGGGGGAGCACAGATACGCAGTATTTT; CDR3: CASSQRAGGSTDTQYF
D: .; length: 15; V: TRBV2; J: TRBJ2-3; size: .; DNA: TGTGCCAGCAAGTTGGACGGGAGCGGCTCAGATACGCAGTATTTT; CDR3: CASKLDGSGSDTQYF
D: .; length: 16; V: TRBV5-6; J: TRBJ1-6; size: many; DNA: TGTGCCAGCAGCTCGAGAATACGGACAGCTAATTCACCCCTCCACTTT; CDR3: CASSSRIRTANSPLHF